This T cell receptor (beta chain) was found in a study of T cells in localized non-small cell lung cancer. Study results and limitations: Sequencing was restricted to one tumor region; therefore, heterogeneity remains possible. In adjacent lung appeared a median about 57 of the top 100 tumor clones.

The data were produced by immunoSEQ multiplex PCR, yet TCRdb's version contains in-frame clones alone and is incomplete. This table has more than 45,000 clones, roughly 85% appearing once. There are a few counts of this clone. The target antigen is unknown. After removal of 5 bases from V and 5 bases from J, the junction contained 15 bases not matched to a gene. Germline CDR1 is SGHAT and CDR2 is FQNNGV. CDR3 length: 17 amino acids. The chain carries TRBV11-2 and TRBJ1-1, with 9 nucleotides matching TRBD1. The source is a male donor at least 60 years old with stage III squamous cell lung carcinoma. The material sequenced was peripheral blood, taken before any cancer treatment. DNA for the CDR3: TGTGCCAGCAGCCGTCTAATGAACAGGGGGCGAGAAACTGAAGCTTTCTTT. Its protein product is CASSRLMNRGRETEAFF.